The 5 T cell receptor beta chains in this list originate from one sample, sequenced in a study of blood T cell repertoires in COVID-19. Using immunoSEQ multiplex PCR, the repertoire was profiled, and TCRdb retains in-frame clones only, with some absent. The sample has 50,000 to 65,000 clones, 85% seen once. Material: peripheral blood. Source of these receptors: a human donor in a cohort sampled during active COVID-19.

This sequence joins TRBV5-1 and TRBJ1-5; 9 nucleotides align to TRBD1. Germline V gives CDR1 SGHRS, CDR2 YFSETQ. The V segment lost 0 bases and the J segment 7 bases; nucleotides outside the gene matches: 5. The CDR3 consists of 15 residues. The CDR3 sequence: CASSLGTGGRQPQHF. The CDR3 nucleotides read TGCGCCAGCAGCTTGGGTACAGGGGGCAGACAGCCCCAGCATTTT.

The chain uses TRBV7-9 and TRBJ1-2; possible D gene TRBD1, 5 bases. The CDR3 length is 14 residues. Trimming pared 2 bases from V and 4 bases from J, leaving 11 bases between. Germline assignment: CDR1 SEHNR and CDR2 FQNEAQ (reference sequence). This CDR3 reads CASSLIQGSYGYTF. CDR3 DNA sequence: TGTGCCAGCAGCTTAATCCAGGGATCCTATGGCTACACCTTC.

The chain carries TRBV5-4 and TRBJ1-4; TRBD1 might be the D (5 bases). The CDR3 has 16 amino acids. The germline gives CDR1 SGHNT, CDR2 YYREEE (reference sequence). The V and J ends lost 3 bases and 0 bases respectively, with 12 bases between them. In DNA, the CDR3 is TGTGCCAGCAGCTCGACCACAGGCCCAACTAATGAAAAACTGTTTTTT. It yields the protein CASSSTTGPTNEKLFF.

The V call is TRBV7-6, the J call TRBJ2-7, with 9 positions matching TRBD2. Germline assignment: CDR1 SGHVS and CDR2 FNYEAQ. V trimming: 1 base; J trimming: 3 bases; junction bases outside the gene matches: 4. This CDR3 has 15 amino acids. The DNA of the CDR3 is TGTGCCAGCAGCTTAGTGACTAGCGGCTTCTACGAGCAGTACTTC. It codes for CASSLVTSGFYEQYF.

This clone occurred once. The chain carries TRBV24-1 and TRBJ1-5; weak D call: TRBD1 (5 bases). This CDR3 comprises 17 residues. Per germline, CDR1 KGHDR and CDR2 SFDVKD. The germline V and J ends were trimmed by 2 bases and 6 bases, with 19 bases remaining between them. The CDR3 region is CATSDSRGRSGLQPQHF. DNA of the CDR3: TGTGCCACCAGTGATTCGAGAGGACGGTCAGGGCTTCAGCCCCAGCATTTT.